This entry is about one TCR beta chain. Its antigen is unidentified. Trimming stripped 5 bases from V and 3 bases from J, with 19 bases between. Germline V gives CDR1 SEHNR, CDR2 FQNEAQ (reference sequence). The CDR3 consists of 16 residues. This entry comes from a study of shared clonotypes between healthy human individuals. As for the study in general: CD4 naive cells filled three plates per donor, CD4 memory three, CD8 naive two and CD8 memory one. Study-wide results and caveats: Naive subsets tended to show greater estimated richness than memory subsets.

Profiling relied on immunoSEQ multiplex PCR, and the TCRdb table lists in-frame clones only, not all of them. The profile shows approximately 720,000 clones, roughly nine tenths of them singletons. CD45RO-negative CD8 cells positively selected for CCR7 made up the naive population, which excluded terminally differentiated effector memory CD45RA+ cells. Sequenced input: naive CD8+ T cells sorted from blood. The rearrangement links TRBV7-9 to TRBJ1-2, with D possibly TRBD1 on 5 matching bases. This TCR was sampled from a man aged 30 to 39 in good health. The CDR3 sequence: CASSQFVPGHHYGYTF. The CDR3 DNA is TGTGCCAGCAGCCAATTCGTCCCTGGACACCACTATGGCTACACCTTC.